The 28 T cell receptor beta chains below were found in one sample sequenced in a study of human T cells and chemical hapten exposure. TCRdb redid the calling of the RACE reads with MiXCR, one entry per CDR3 protein. The data show approximately 49,000 distinct CDR3 sequences, around a tenth seen once. Documented time point: patch test 1, 2 weeks after DPC sensitization. The sample's treatment: therapeutic diphenylcyclopropenone sensitization with weekly scalp DPC. The material sequenced was whole blood, taken in connection with sensitization to the hapten diphenylcyclopropenone (DPC). The receptors derive from a woman in her forties or fifties with alopecia areata. Some clones in this sample may be carry-over from other donors' samples.

The chain links TRBV6-5 to TRBJ1-1; D not resolved. Germline lookup yields CDR1 MNHEY and CDR2 SVGAGI. The V gene lost 8 bases and the J gene lost 3 bases, with 13 bases spanning the gap. This CDR3 region has 13 residues. The CDR3 region is CASRPGPHTEAFF. CDR3 in DNA: TGTGCCAGCCGGCCCGGTCCGCACACTGAAGCTTTCTTT.

This clonotype was recorded many times. The chain links TRBV11-2 to TRBJ1-4, with D possibly being TRBD1 (5 bases). The CDR3 has 15 amino acids. Germline V lookup: CDR1 SGHAT, CDR2 FQNNGV. V gave up 1 base and J gave up 3 bases, with 9 bases separating them. The CDR3 bases are TGTGCCAGCAGCTTAGTTGGGACGGCTAATGAAAAACTGTTTTTT. Translated: CASSLVGTANEKLFF.

This clonotype was observed a handful of times. This rearrangement joins TRBV20-1 to TRBJ1-1, with D possibly matching TRBD1 (5 bases). CDR1 is DFQATT, CDR2 SNEGSKA, per germline (reference sequence). This CDR3 spans 16 amino acids. V lost 0 bases and J lost 4, with 18 bases in between. CDR3 amino acids: CSARDDGGLGGTEAFF. In DNA, the CDR3 is TGCAGTGCTAGAGACGATGGAGGGTTGGGGGGCACTGAAGCTTTCTTT.

This clonotype was detected many times. V gene TRBV12-3 or TRBV12-4 combines with J gene TRBJ2-1; TRBD1 is a possible D gene (6 bases). V was shortened by 3 bases and J by 12 bases, with 15 bases between the two germline ends. This CDR3 region has 13 residues. CDR3 sequence reads: CASSFSTGSPQFF. The CDR3 nucleotides are TGTGCCAGCAGTTTTTCCACAGGGTCCCCGCAGTTCTTC.

The chain combines TRBV10-2 with TRBJ1-1; D is undetermined. CDR3 size: 13 residues. Trimming left V 3 bases short and J 1 base short, with 6 bases between. Per the germline V gene, CDR1 is WSHSY and CDR2 is SAAADI. CDR3 coding DNA: TGCGCCAGCAGTGACGACGGGAACACTGAAGCTTTCTTT. Residues: CASSDDGNTEAFF.

V and J are TRBV3-1 and TRBJ2-7; 10 bases fit TRBD2. Germline CDR1 reads LGHDT; CDR2 reads YNNKEL (reference sequence). The V gene end was trimmed by 2 bases and the J gene end by 0 bases; junction bases not matched to a gene: 1. This CDR3 spans 15 amino acids. CDR3 protein: CASSQPSGSSYEQYF. The CDR3 nucleotides read TGTGCCAGCAGCCAACCTAGCGGGAGCTCCTACGAGCAGTACTTC.

In this sample, this clonotype turned up many times. The genes are TRBV2 and TRBJ1-5; D is undetermined. V dropped 4 bases and J dropped 1 base, with 5 bases sitting between them. Germline lookup yields CDR1 SNHLY and CDR2 FYNNEI. CDR3 length equals 13 residues. CDR3 DNA: TGTGCCAGCAGTGTGCAGAGCAATCAGCCCCAGCATTTT. Translated, it gives CASSVQSNQPQHF. Full variable domain (rest looked up from reference TRBV2 and TRBJ1-5): EPEVTQTPSHQVTQMGQEVILRCVPISNHLYFYWYRQILGQKVEFLVSFYNNEISEKSEIFDDQFSVERPDGSNFTLKIRSTKLEDSAMYFCASSVQSNQPQHFGDGTRLSIL.

The sample holds many counts of this clonotype. This chain links TRBV4-2 with TRBJ2-7; 12 nucleotides line up with TRBD2. The V and J ends lost 4 bases and 5 bases, in that order; junction bases with no gene match: 12. Per germline, CDR1 LGHNA and CDR2 YNFKEQ. The CDR3 is 17 residues long. CDR3 in amino acids: CASSLPGTSGLPHEQYF. For the CDR3, the DNA is TGTGCCAGCAGCCTTCCCGGGACTAGCGGGCTGCCCCACGAGCAGTACTTC.

This CDR3 reads CASSTTGTTGNEQFF. The CDR3 DNA follows: TGTGCCAGCAGCACAACCGGGACTACGGGGAATGAGCAGTTCTTC. The chain links TRBV7-2 to TRBJ2-1; TRBD2 matches 7 bases. Trimming at V came to 5 bases and at J to 7 bases, leaving 11 bases not matched to a gene. In germline, CDR1 is SGHTA, CDR2 FQGNSA. The CDR3 spans 15 residues.

This clonotype showed up many times. The J gene is TRBJ2-3, the V gene TRBV28; D ambiguous. This CDR3 is built from 12 residues. Trimming stripped 6 bases from V and 2 bases from J, with 6 bases between. Germline CDR1 reads MDHEN; CDR2 reads SYDVKM. The CDR3, as DNA: TGTGCCAGCAGCTCGCCCACAGATACGCAGTATTTT. Its protein product is CASSSPTDTQYF.

This clonotype was counted at least ten times. The chain recombines TRBV11-2 with TRBJ2-7; no clear D gene. Germline lookup yields CDR1 SGHAT and CDR2 FQNNGV. CDR3 length: 13 amino acids. V lost 1 base, J lost 5 bases, and 9 bases lay in between. The CDR3 loop is CASSLGPYDEQYF. The CDR3 bases are TGTGCCAGCAGCTTAGGTCCATACGACGAGCAGTACTTC.

V is TRBV20-1 and J is TRBJ2-3; the D gene is possibly TRBD1 (5 bases). CDR1 and CDR2 from the germline V gene are DFQATT and SNEGSKA (reference sequence). Between the trimmed V and J ends, which lost 0 bases and 2 bases, there was a span of 15 bases. CDR3 length: 16 residues. In DNA form, the CDR3 reads TGCAGTGCTAGAGATACCGGGCAGGGCAACACAGATACGCAGTATTTT. It specifies CSARDTGQGNTDTQYF.

The chain is built from TRBV1 and TRBJ2-5. TRBV1 has pseudogene status. The CDR3 is made up of 10 amino acids. This CDR3 reads CTSSQETQYF. As DNA, the CDR3 is TGCACCAGCAGCCAAGAGACCCAGTACTTC.

This clonotype was detected only once. The J gene is TRBJ1-1, the V gene TRBV9, with TRBD1 identical over 7 bases. The germline CDR1 and CDR2 sequences are SGDLS and YYNGEE. Trimming cost V 0 bases and J 4 bases; bases outside gene matches: 0. CDR3 length: 13 residues. The CDR3 sequence: CASSVGTGTEAFF. The CDR3, as DNA: TGTGCCAGCAGCGTAGGGACAGGCACTGAAGCTTTCTTT.

In its sample, this clonotype was seen many times. The chain uses TRBV6-6 and TRBJ1-1, with TRBD1 identical over 8 bases. Germline CDR1 MNHNY, CDR2 SVGAGI (reference sequence). Unmatched junction bases numbered 8, after V lost 5 bases and J lost 3 bases. This CDR3 is 15 amino acids long. The CDR3 nucleotides read TGTGCCAGCAGTCAAGACAGGGGTACCGACACTGAAGCTTTCTTT. Its translation: CASSQDRGTDTEAFF.

At least ten counts were recorded for this clonotype. This chain links TRBV28 with TRBJ2-5; a weak D match, TRBD1 (6 bases). The ends were cut back, 6 bases at V and 5 bases at J, with 19 bases in the middle. This CDR3 spans 15 amino acids. In germline, CDR1 is MDHEN, CDR2 SYDVKM. CDR3 protein: CASSLSTGSLETQYF. CDR3 in DNA: TGTGCCAGCAGCCTAAGTACAGGGTCGCTCGAGACCCAGTACTTC.

This clonotype was seen a few times. The chain employs TRBV20-1 and TRBJ2-5; possibly TRBD1 for D (5 bases). Germline V gene lookup returns CDR1 DFQATT and CDR2 SNEGSKA (reference sequence). This CDR3 comprises 12 residues. The germline V and J ends were trimmed by 4 bases and 5 bases, with 11 bases remaining between them. DNA for the CDR3: TGCAGTGCTACGGACACCTCGGAGACCCAGTACTTC. Translation gives CSATDTSETQYF.

There are many counts of this clonotype. The chain has TRBV28 and TRBJ2-2, with TRBD2 as a possible D gene (7 bases). This CDR3 spans 15 amino acids. Trimming pared 10 bases from V and 6 bases from J, leaving 21 bases between. Germline values: CDR1 MDHEN, CDR2 SYDVKM. DNA of the CDR3: TGTGCCATCCCTCACAGGGCGGGGGTCCCCGGGGAGCTGTTTTTT. Its translation: CAIPHRAGVPGELFF.

This clonotype was seen repeatedly, ten times or more. The V and J genes are TRBV11-2 and TRBJ2-1; possible D gene TRBD2, 5 bases. Germline assignment: CDR1 SGHAT and CDR2 FQNNGV. The V gene lost 6 bases and the J gene lost 9 bases, with 21 bases spanning the gap. The CDR3 spans 15 residues. CDR3 sequence reads: CASRETRRSVGEQFF. The CDR3, as DNA: TGTGCCAGCAGAGAAACTAGGAGGTCGGTGGGTGAGCAGTTCTTC.

This clonotype was recorded many times. The V and J genes are TRBV29-1 and TRBJ2-7; 8 bases are a match to TRBD2. CDR1 SQVTM and CDR2 ANQGSEA come from the germline V gene. The V segment lost 6 bases and the J segment 5 bases; nucleotides outside the gene matches: 15. This CDR3 region has 15 residues. CDR3 loop: CSVAMRTSREDEQYF. CDR3 nucleotide sequence: TGCAGCGTAGCGATGCGGACTAGCCGGGAGGACGAGCAGTACTTC.

This clonotype was recorded at least ten times. This CDR3 is CASSLLAGTSTDTQYF. The CDR3 nucleotides read TGTGCCAGCAGCTTATTGGCAGGGACCAGCACAGATACGCAGTATTTT. The chain links TRBV7-6 to TRBJ2-3; either TRBD1 or TRBD2 may supply D (5 bases each). Trimming cost V 2 bases and J 0 bases, with 12 bases left between them. Germline CDR1 is SGHVS and CDR2 is FNYEAQ. CDR3 size: 16 residues.

In this sample, this clonotype turned up a few times. The CDR3 here is CASRTSGMYNEQFF. The CDR3 DNA is TGTGCCAGCAGAACTAGCGGGATGTACAATGAGCAGTTCTTC. This chain joins TRBV6-2 or TRBV6-3 and TRBJ2-1; TRBD2 agrees at 10 bases. The ends lost 6 bases at V and 4 bases at J; junction bases unmatched: 3. The CDR3 runs to 14 residues. CDR1 MNHEY and CDR2 SVGEGT come from the germline V gene.

The rearrangement links TRBV4-3 to TRBJ2-1; maybe TRBD2 (7 bases). The CDR3 totals 13 residues. The germline V and J ends were trimmed by 4 bases and 7 bases, with 11 bases remaining between them. Germline CDR1 and CDR2: LGHNA and YSLEER. The CDR3 here is CASSPRGGNEQFF. CDR3 coding DNA: TGCGCCAGCAGCCCAAGGGGGGGGAATGAGCAGTTCTTC.

This clonotype was detected ten times or more. This chain links TRBV15 with TRBJ2-6, with D possibly being TRBD2 (5 bases). The CDR3 has 15 residues. Trimming removed 5 bases at V and 0 bases at J, with 8 bases between. Germline V gene data show CDR1 as LNHNV and CDR2 as YYDKDF (reference sequence). The CDR3: CATSEGHSGANVLTF. Here the CDR3 DNA reads TGTGCCACCAGCGAGGGTCACTCTGGGGCCAACGTCCTGACTTTC.

This clonotype was seen many times. The rearrangement links TRBV28 to TRBJ1-1, with a tentative D call TRBD1 (6 bases). Trimming stripped 3 bases from V and 5 bases from J, with 13 bases between. CDR1 and CDR2 (germline): MDHEN, SYDVKM. The CDR3 totals 14 residues. The CDR3: CASSFAYRDTEAFF. The CDR3 DNA sequence: TGTGCCAGCAGTTTTGCTTACAGGGATACTGAAGCTTTCTTT.

This clonotype was observed many times. The chain recombines TRBV7-2 with TRBJ1-2; D possibly corresponds to TRBD1 (5 bases). This CDR3 has 14 residues. V lost 0 bases, J lost 5 bases, and 10 bases lay in between. From germline, CDR1 is SGHTA and CDR2 FQGNSA. The CDR3 DNA follows: TGTGCCAGCAGCTTAGCAAGGGGATGGTATGGCTACACCTTC. Translating gives CASSLARGWYGYTF.

This clonotype appeared many times. This rearrangement joins TRBV6-2 or TRBV6-3 to TRBJ1-2; D perhaps matches TRBD1 (6 bases). Trimming took off 5 bases at V and 7 bases at J, with 11 bases between the two ends. The CDR3 contains 12 residues. The V gene's germline CDR1 is MNHEY and CDR2 SVGEGT. DNA of the CDR3: TGTGCCAGCAGTCAGACAGGCTTTGGCTACACCTTC. Translation gives CASSQTGFGYTF.

The chain is built from TRBV28 and TRBJ2-7; 10 positions match TRBD2. Trimming removed 3 bases from V and 6 bases from J; junction bases left unmatched: 5. The germline gives CDR1 MDHEN, CDR2 SYDVKM. The CDR3 is 14 residues long. The DNA for the CDR3 is TGTGCCAGCAGTTTGTCCCGGACTAGCGGCGAGCAGTACTTC. Translation: CASSLSRTSGEQYF.